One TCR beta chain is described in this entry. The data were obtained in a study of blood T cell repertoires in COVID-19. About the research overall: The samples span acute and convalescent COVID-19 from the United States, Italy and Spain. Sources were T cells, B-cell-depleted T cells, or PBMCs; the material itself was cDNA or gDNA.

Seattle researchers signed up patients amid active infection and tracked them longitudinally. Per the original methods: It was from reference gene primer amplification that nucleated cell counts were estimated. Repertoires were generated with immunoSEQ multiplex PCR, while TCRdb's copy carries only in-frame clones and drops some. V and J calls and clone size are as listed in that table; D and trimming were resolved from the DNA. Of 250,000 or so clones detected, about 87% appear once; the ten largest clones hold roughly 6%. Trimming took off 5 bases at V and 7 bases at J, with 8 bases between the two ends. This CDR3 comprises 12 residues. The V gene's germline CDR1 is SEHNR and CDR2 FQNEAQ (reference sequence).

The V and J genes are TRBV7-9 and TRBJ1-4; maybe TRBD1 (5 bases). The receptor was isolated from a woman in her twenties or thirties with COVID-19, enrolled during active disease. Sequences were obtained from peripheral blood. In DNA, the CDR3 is TGTGCCAGCAGCGGGGGGAGTGAAAAACTGTTTTTT. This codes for CASSGGSEKLFF. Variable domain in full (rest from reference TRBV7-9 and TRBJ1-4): DTGVSQNPRHKITKRGQNVTFRCDPISEHNRLYWYRQTLGQGPEFLTYFQNEAQLEKSRLLSDRFSAERPKGSFSTLEIQRTEQGDSAMYLCASSGGSEKLFFGSGTQLSVL.